A single sample is the source of the 29 T cell receptor beta chains below, sequenced in a study of PD-L1 blockade in urothelial cancer. The table came from immunoSEQ multiplex PCR; TCRdb's copy has only in-frame clones and leaves some out. The sample carries 41,000 or so clones, 82% recorded once. Specimen: PBMCs, collected around atezolizumab (anti-PD-L1) treatment. The receptors stem from a man aged 60 to 75 with urothelial cancer.

This clone was counted between two and nine times. The rearrangement joins TRBV14 to TRBJ2-6; no clear D gene. From germline, CDR1 is SGHDN and CDR2 FVKESK. This CDR3 region has 13 residues. Trimming removed 5 bases at V and 1 base at J, with 3 bases between. DNA for the CDR3: TGTGCCAGCAGCGAGTCTGGGGCCAACGTCCTGACTTTC. Translating gives CASSESGANVLTF.

The chain is built from TRBV29-1 and TRBJ2-7; D unresolved. CDR1 and CDR2 (germline): SQVTM, ANQGSEA. Trimming pared 4 bases from V and 6 bases from J, leaving 22 bases between. The CDR3 covers 15 residues. The CDR3 sequence: CSVGRVGSVSAEQYF. The CDR3 coding sequence is TGCAGCGTTGGTCGGGTCGGGTCGGTTTCAGCCGAGCAGTACTTC.

The chain is built from TRBV5-1 and TRBJ1-3; TRBD1 matches 7 bases. There are 15 residues in the CDR3. The ends lost 5 bases at V and 0 bases at J; junction bases unmatched: 5. From germline, CDR1 is SGHRS and CDR2 YFSETQ. The CDR3 spells CASRGTATSGNTIYF. Written as DNA, the CDR3 is TGCGCCAGCAGGGGGACAGCGACCTCTGGAAACACCATATATTTT.

The chain has TRBV19 and TRBJ2-7, with 7 nucleotides matching TRBD2. The V segment lost 5 bases and the J segment 3 bases; nucleotides outside the gene matches: 1. The CDR3 is made up of 12 amino acids. In germline, CDR1 is LNHDA, CDR2 SQIVND (reference sequence). The CDR3 sequence is CASSGRDYEQYF. Here the CDR3 DNA reads TGTGCCAGTAGTGGGAGGGACTACGAGCAGTACTTC.

This clone was counted once. The chain employs TRBV9 and TRBJ2-2, with D tentatively TRBD1 (6 bases). V lost 0 bases and J 6 bases, leaving 6 bases between the germline ends. In germline, CDR1 is SGDLS, CDR2 YYNGEE. The length of the CDR3 is 13 residues. CDR3 DNA sequence: TGTGCCAGCAGCGTAGACAGGGCCGGGGAGCTGTTTTTT. This gives the protein CASSVDRAGELFF.

Remarks on this clone: Other nucleotide sequences in the sample specify the same CDR3. The chain has TRBV25-1 and TRBJ1-6; TRBD1 aligns across 7 bases. The CDR3 spans 18 residues. With 2 bases clipped from V and 4 bases from J, the junction kept 11 bases outside the gene matches. Per germline, CDR1 MGHDK and CDR2 SYGVNS. CDR3 in DNA: TGTGCCAGCAGTGAAAAGGAAAGGGGACAGCCATATAATTCACCCCTCCACTTT. This codes for CASSEKERGQPYNSPLHF.

The chain combines TRBV1 with TRBJ1-5; TRBD1 is taken as the D call from the table, unchecked against the DNA. TRBV1 is a documented pseudogene. The CDR3 length is 14 residues. The CDR3 region has the DNA TGCACCAGCAGCTGTGACAGGGTGGGCCAGCCCCAGCATTTT. Residues: CTSSCDRVGQPQHF.

The CDR3 DNA is TGCGCCAGCAGCCCGGGACAGGGGGTAGAGACCCAGTACTTC. Translation: CASSPGQGVETQYF. The chain joins TRBV5-1 to TRBJ2-5; 11 bases map to TRBD1. Germline V lookup: CDR1 SGHRS, CDR2 YFSETQ. CDR3 length equals 14 residues. V lost 4 bases, J lost 4 bases, and 3 bases stayed unmatched.

V is TRBV29-1 and J is TRBJ1-1, with D possibly matching TRBD1 (6 bases). Germline values: CDR1 SQVTM, CDR2 ANQGSEA. The CDR3 covers 12 residues. The V end lost 7 bases, the J end lost 3 bases, and 12 bases lay between the germline ends. This chain's CDR3 is CSGRQVDTEAFF. The DNA for the CDR3 is TGCAGCGGAAGACAGGTGGACACTGAAGCTTTCTTT.

This chain uses TRBV6-6 with TRBJ2-3; maybe TRBD2 (6 bases). With 9 bases removed from V and 1 base from J, the gap between germline ends came to 8 bases. This CDR3 comprises 12 residues. CDR1 and CDR2 (germline): MNHNY, SVGAGI (reference sequence). The CDR3 spells CASTGGTDTQYF. Written as DNA, the CDR3 is TGTGCCAGTACGGGGGGCACAGATACGCAGTATTTT.

The chain is built from TRBV5-6 and TRBJ2-5; 9 bases line up with TRBD2. CDR1 is SGHDT and CDR2 is YYEEEE in the germline V gene. J was trimmed by 5 bases and V by 2 bases; bases with no gene match: 7. The CDR3 totals 15 residues. The CDR3 loop is CASSLKLAGFETQYF. CDR3 DNA: TGTGCCAGCAGCTTAAAACTAGCGGGTTTTGAGACCCAGTACTTC. The whole variable domain, filled in from reference TRBV5-6 and TRBJ2-5, reads DAGVTQSPTHLIKTRGQQVTLRCSPKSGHDTVSWYQQALGQGPQFIFQYYEEEERQRGNFPDRFSGHQFPNYSSELNVNALLLGDSALYLCASSLKLAGFETQYFGPGTRLLVL.

Only one count was recorded for this clone. This chain uses TRBV5-1 with TRBJ2-7; TRBD1 might be the D (6 bases). Germline V lookup: CDR1 SGHRS, CDR2 YFSETQ. V was trimmed by 3 bases and J by 2 bases, leaving 9 bases between them. This CDR3 has 13 residues. This CDR3 is CASSWDTTYEQYF. CDR3 nucleotide sequence: TGCGCCAGCAGCTGGGACACCACCTACGAGCAGTACTTC. The full variable domain, completed using reference TRBV5-1 and TRBJ2-7, is KAGVTQTPRYLIKTRGQQVTLSCSPISGHRSVSWYQQTPGQGLQFLFEYFSETQRNKGNFPGRFSGRQFSNSRSEMNVSTLELGDSALYLCASSWDTTYEQYFGPGTRLTVT.

V usage is TRBV7-2 and J usage is TRBJ1-5; D ambiguous. The CDR3 is made up of 13 amino acids. V dropped 2 bases and J dropped 6 bases, with 8 bases sitting between them. Per germline, CDR1 SGHTA and CDR2 FQGNSA. The DNA for the CDR3 is TGTGCCAGCAGCTTATCTTTTCGTCAGCCCCAGCATTTT. Amino acids: CASSLSFRQPQHF.

This clone came up many times. The V and J genes are TRBV5-1 and TRBJ2-7, with no clear D. Looked up from germline, CDR1 is SGHRS and CDR2 is YFSETQ. V was shortened by 0 bases and J by 0 bases, with 7 bases between the two germline ends. The CDR3 is 14 amino acids. The CDR3 spells CASSLAVGSYEQYF. CDR3 DNA: TGCGCCAGCAGCTTGGCGGTCGGCTCCTACGAGCAGTACTTC.

This chain links TRBV27 with TRBJ2-3; TRBD2 aligns across 13 bases. The trim removed 2 bases at V and 3 bases at J, leaving 8 bases unmatched. Per germline, CDR1 MNHEY and CDR2 SMNVEV (reference sequence). The CDR3 consists of 18 residues. CDR3 sequence reads: CASSLRRLAGGQTDTQYF. The CDR3 DNA reads as TGTGCCAGCAGTTTACGGAGACTAGCGGGGGGACAAACAGATACGCAGTATTTT.

This clone was counted once. This sequence joins TRBV7-9 and TRBJ2-7; TRBD1 matches at 8 bases. The trim removed 6 bases at V and 6 bases at J, leaving 4 bases unmatched. CDR1 SEHNR and CDR2 FQNEAQ come from the germline V gene (reference sequence). The CDR3 has 12 amino acids. The CDR3 protein is CASRLDRGEQYF. The DNA of the CDR3 is TGTGCCAGCAGACTAGACAGGGGCGAGCAGTACTTC.

This clone was counted only a few times. The chain links TRBV18 to TRBJ2-2, with D perhaps TRBD1 (5 bases). V lost 2 bases, J lost 0 bases, and 10 bases lay in between. CDR1 is KGHSH and CDR2 is LQKENI in the germline V gene. CDR3 size: 16 residues. CDR3 protein: CASSPGAGTNTGELFF. In DNA, the CDR3 is TGTGCCAGCTCACCAGGGGCAGGGACGAACACCGGGGAGCTGTTTTTT.

The chain links TRBV5-1 to TRBJ2-2; 7 nucleotides align to TRBD1. Germline trimming cut 1 base from V and 6 bases from J; bases unmatched to any gene: 3. The CDR3 sequence is 14 residues long. In germline, CDR1 is SGHRS, CDR2 YFSETQ. The CDR3 is CASSLTGVAGELFF. DNA for the CDR3: TGCGCCAGCAGCTTGACAGGGGTGGCCGGGGAGCTGTTTTTT.

V usage is TRBV10-3 and J usage is TRBJ1-2; a weak D match, TRBD1 (6 bases). Germline V gives CDR1 ENHRY, CDR2 SYGVKD. The CDR3 has 12 amino acids. The ends were cut back, 6 bases at V and 8 bases at J, with 13 bases in the middle. For the CDR3, the DNA is TGTGCCATCAGGTCAGGGGTTGGAGGCTACACCTTC. Translating it yields CAIRSGVGGYTF.

The chain carries TRBV29-1 and TRBJ2-5, with D possibly being TRBD1 (5 bases). The CDR3 has 13 residues. V was shortened by 3 bases and J by 1 base, with 9 bases between the two germline ends. Germline CDR1 SQVTM, CDR2 ANQGSEA. CDR3 protein: CSVEAGFQETQYF. The CDR3 bases are TGCAGCGTTGAGGCAGGGTTCCAAGAGACCCAGTACTTC.

The genes are TRBV30 and TRBJ2-7; no firm D call. Germline CDR1 is GTSNPN and CDR2 is SVGIG (reference sequence). This CDR3 is 16 amino acids long. Between the trimmed V and J ends, which lost 1 base and 7 bases, there was a span of 23 bases. The CDR3 here is CAWSGYLNQMVREQYF. Written as DNA, the CDR3 is TGTGCCTGGAGTGGATACCTTAACCAGATGGTCAGAGAGCAGTACTTC.

V gene TRBV5-1 combines with J gene TRBJ2-1; TRBD1 aligns across 10 bases. With 0 bases clipped from V and 9 bases from J, the junction kept 3 bases outside the gene matches. Germline CDR1 SGHRS, CDR2 YFSETQ. The CDR3 is 14 residues long. Here the CDR3 reads CASSLGQGAGEQFF. CDR3 coding DNA: TGCGCCAGCAGCTTGGGACAGGGGGCGGGTGAGCAGTTCTTC. The whole variable domain, filled in from reference TRBV5-1 and TRBJ2-1, reads KAGVTQTPRYLIKTRGQQVTLSCSPISGHRSVSWYQQTPGQGLQFLFEYFSETQRNKGNFPGRFSGRQFSNSRSEMNVSTLELGDSALYLCASSLGQGAGEQFFGPGTRLTVL.

V is TRBV15 and J is TRBJ2-2, with D perhaps matching TRBD1 (6 bases). CDR3 size: 18 residues. V shed 5 bases and J shed 1 base, with 20 bases lying between them. Germline loops: CDR1 LNHNV, CDR2 YYDKDF (reference sequence). The CDR3 spells CATSPGTWPLENTGELFF. For the CDR3, the DNA is TGTGCCACCAGCCCCGGGACATGGCCTCTGGAGAACACCGGGGAGCTGTTTTTT.

The chain recombines TRBV30 with TRBJ2-3, with 8 bases identical to TRBD1. The V segment lost 5 bases and the J segment 6 bases; nucleotides outside the gene matches: 7. Looked up from germline, CDR1 is GTSNPN and CDR2 is SVGIG (reference sequence). The CDR3 consists of 13 residues. This CDR3 reads CAWGAGGDDTQYF. CDR3 DNA sequence: TGTGCCTGGGGGGCAGGGGGCGATGATACGCAGTATTTT.

The CDR3 DNA sequence: TGTGCCAGCAGTGAAAGAGGGTCACCCCTCCACTTT. This sequence encodes CASSERGSPLHF. The chain carries TRBV6-1 and TRBJ1-6; no clear D. CDR3 length: 12 residues. V was cut by 2 bases and J by 10 bases, with 6 bases left in between. CDR1 and CDR2 from the germline V gene are MNHNS and SASEGT.

The rearrangement uses TRBV28 and TRBJ2-7; 7 bases line up with TRBD2. Per germline, CDR1 MDHEN and CDR2 SYDVKM. This CDR3 region has 14 residues. The junction had 6 bases not matched to a gene; V was cut back by 5 bases and J by 2 bases. CDR3 in DNA: TGTGCCAGCAGTGACGGGGGGTTAACCTACGAGCAGTACTTC. Encoded protein: CASSDGGLTYEQYF.

The genes are TRBV30 and TRBJ1-6; D is perhaps TRBD1 (5 bases). V shed 1 base and J shed 7 bases, with 11 bases lying between them. The CDR3 loop spans 14 amino acids. The germline V gene has CDR1 GTSNPN and CDR2 SVGIG (reference sequence). In nucleotides, the CDR3 is TGTGCCTGGAGTGCGGGGGACGAGAATTCACCCCTCCACTTT. It codes for CAWSAGDENSPLHF.

V and J are TRBV10-3 and TRBJ1-3; D is uncertain. V gave up 3 bases and J gave up 0 bases, with 6 bases separating them. Germline V gene lookup returns CDR1 ENHRY and CDR2 SYGVKD. The CDR3 extends over 14 amino acids. CDR3 in amino acids: CAISDAYSGNTIYF. CDR3 DNA sequence: TGTGCCATCAGTGATGCCTACTCTGGAAACACCATATATTTT.

V gene TRBV10-3 combines with J gene TRBJ2-1; 12 nucleotides align to TRBD2. V was pared by 10 bases and J by 5 bases, with 12 bases of the junction left unmatched. This CDR3 is built from 16 residues. Germline lookup yields CDR1 ENHRY and CDR2 SYGVKD. CDR3 protein: CATSRTSGDIHNEQFF. CDR3 DNA sequence: TGTGCCACGAGTAGGACTAGCGGGGACATCCACAATGAGCAGTTCTTC.